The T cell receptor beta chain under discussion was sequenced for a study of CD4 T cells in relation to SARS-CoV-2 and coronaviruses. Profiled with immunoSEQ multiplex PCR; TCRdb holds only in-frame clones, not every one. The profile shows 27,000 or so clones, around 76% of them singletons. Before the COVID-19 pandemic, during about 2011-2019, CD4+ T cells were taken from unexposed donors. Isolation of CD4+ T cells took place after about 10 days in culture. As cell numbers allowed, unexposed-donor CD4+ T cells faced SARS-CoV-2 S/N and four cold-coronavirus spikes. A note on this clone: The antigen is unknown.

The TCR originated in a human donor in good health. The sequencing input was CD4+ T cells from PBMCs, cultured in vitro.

The CDR3: CASSLGRLLTGELFF. The CDR3 DNA reads TGTGCCAGCAGCTTAGGGAGACTGCTCACCGGGGAGCTGTTTTTT. The rearrangement joins TRBV11-2 to TRBJ2-2; D is unclear. V lost 1 base and J lost 4, with 10 bases in between. From germline, CDR1 is SGHAT and CDR2 FQNNGV. This CDR3 region has 15 residues.